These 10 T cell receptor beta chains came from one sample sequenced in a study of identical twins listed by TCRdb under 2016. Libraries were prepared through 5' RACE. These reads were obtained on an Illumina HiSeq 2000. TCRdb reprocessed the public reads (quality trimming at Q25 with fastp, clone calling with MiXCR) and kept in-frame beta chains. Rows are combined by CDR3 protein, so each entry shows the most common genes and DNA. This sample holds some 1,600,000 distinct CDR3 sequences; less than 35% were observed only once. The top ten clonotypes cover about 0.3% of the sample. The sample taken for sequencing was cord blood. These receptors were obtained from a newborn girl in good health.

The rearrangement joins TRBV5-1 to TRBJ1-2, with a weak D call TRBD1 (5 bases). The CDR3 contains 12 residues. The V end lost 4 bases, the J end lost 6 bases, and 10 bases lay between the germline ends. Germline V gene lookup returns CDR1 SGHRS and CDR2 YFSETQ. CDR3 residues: CASSTGYNGYTF. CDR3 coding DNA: TGCGCCAGCAGCACAGGTTATAATGGCTACACCTTC.

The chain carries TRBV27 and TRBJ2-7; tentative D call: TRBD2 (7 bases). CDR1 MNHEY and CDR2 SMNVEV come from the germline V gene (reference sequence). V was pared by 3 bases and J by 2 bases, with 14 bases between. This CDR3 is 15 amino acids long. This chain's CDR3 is CASSFGGPSPYEQYF. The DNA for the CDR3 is TGTGCCAGCAGTTTCGGGGGGCCCTCCCCCTACGAGCAGTACTTC.

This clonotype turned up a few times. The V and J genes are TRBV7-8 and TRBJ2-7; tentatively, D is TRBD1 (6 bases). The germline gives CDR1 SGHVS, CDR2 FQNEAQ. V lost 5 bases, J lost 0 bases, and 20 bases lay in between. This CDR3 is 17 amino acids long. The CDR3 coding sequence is TGTGCCAGCAGCCTTAAGGGGACATGGACGACCTCCTACGAGCAGTACTTC. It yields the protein CASSLKGTWTTSYEQYF.

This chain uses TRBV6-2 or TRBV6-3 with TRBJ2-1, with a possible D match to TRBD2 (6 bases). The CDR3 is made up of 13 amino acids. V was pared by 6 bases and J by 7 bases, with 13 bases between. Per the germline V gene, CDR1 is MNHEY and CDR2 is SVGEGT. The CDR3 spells CASRPRDWNEQFF. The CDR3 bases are TGTGCCAGCAGGCCGAGGGACTGGAATGAGCAGTTCTTC.

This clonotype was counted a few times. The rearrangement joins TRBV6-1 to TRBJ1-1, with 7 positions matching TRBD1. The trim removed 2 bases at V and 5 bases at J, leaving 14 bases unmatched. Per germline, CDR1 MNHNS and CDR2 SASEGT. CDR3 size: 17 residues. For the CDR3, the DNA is TGTGCCAGCAGTGAACTGTCGAGGGGGCGATATGAGACTGAAGCTTTCTTT. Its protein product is CASSELSRGRYETEAFF.

CDR3 DNA sequence: TGCAGTGCTAGGAGCGGGCCAGCCTACAATGAGCAGTTCTTC. It is translated as CSARSGPAYNEQFF. This chain joins TRBV20-1 and TRBJ2-1, with D possibly being TRBD2 (6 bases). The CDR3 loop spans 14 amino acids. V was trimmed by 3 bases and J by 2 bases, leaving 11 bases between them. Germline CDR1 DFQATT, CDR2 SNEGSKA (reference sequence).

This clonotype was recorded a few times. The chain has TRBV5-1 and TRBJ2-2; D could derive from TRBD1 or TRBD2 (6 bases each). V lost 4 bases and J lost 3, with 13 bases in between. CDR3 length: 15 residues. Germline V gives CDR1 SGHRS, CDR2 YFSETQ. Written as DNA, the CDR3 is TGCGCCAGCAGCGTTGGGGGGCGCTACACCGGGGAGCTGTTTTTT. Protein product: CASSVGGRYTGELFF.

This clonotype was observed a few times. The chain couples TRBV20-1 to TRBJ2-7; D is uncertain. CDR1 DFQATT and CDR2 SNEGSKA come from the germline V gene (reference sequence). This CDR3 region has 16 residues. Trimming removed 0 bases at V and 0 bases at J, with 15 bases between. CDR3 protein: CSARDPAVSPSYEQYF. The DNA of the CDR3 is TGCAGTGCTAGAGATCCGGCAGTCTCCCCCTCCTACGAGCAGTACTTC.

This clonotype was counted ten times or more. CDR3 sequence: CSVGGTDTQYF. CDR3 DNA: TGCAGCGTTGGGGGCACAGATACGCAGTATTTT. The rearrangement joins TRBV29-1 to TRBJ2-3; no reliable D call. CDR1 is SQVTM, CDR2 ANQGSEA, per germline. The V end lost 4 bases, the J end lost 1 base, and 3 bases lay between the germline ends. The CDR3 is made up of 11 amino acids.

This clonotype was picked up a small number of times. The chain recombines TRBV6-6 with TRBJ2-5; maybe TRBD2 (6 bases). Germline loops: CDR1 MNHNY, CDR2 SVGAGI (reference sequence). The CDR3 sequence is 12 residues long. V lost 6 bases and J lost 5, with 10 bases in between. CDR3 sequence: CASRTRVETQYF. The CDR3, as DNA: TGTGCCAGCAGGACTAGGGTGGAGACCCAGTACTTC.